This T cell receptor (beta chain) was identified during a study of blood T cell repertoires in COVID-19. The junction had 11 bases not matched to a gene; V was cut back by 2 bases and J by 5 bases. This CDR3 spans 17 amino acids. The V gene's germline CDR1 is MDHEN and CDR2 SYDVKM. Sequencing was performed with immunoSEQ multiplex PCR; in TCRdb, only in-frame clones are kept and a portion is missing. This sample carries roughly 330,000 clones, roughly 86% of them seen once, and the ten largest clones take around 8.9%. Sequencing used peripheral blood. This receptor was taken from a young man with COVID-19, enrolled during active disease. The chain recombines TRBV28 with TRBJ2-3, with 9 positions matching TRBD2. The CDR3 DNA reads TGTGCCAGCAGTTTACTAAGTCCTAGCGGGACAGTAGATACGCAGTATTTT. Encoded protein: CASSLLSPSGTVDTQYF.